These 21 T cell receptor beta chains were sequenced from one sample in a study of T cell responses to AZD1222 COVID-19 vaccine. Generated by immunoSEQ multiplex PCR, the TCRdb table keeps only in-frame clones and is missing some. Of tens of thousands of clones detected, approximately 85% appear once; the ten largest clones hold approximately 19%. The sample in question was peripheral blood, obtained on day 0 of MenACWY control vaccination. These receptors originate from an adult in good health.

The rearrangement joins TRBV4-1 to TRBJ2-2; 12 nucleotides match TRBD2. The ends lost 2 bases at V and 8 bases at J; junction bases unmatched: 6. Germline V gene lookup returns CDR1 MGHRA and CDR2 YSYEKL. The CDR3 is 16 residues long. CDR3 region: CASSQRLAGDFGELFF. In DNA form, the CDR3 reads TGCGCCAGCAGCCAAAGACTAGCGGGGGATTTTGGGGAGCTGTTTTTT.

This chain joins TRBV5-3 and TRBJ2-3; TRBD2 matches 12 bases. TRBV5-3 is given ORF status, its function remaining uncertain. Unmatched junction bases numbered 10, after V lost 5 bases and J lost 6 bases. The CDR3 length is 16 residues. CDR3 DNA sequence: TGTGCCAGAAGTTCAAGGGGTGGGACTAGCGGGGATACGCAGTATTTT. It yields the protein CARSSRGGTSGDTQYF.

The chain has TRBV19 and TRBJ1-1; tentatively, D is TRBD1 (6 bases). This CDR3 region has 13 residues. The V end was cut by 7 bases, the J end by 1 base, with 10 bases between. Germline CDR1 is LNHDA and CDR2 is SQIVND (reference sequence). CDR3 sequence (DNA): TGTGCCAGTAACGGGACACCGAACACTGAAGCTTTCTTT. It encodes CASNGTPNTEAFF.

The V and J genes are TRBV7-9 and TRBJ1-4, with TRBD1 as a possible D gene (6 bases). There are 17 residues in the CDR3. Trimming removed 5 bases at V and 1 base at J, with 17 bases between. Germline V gene lookup returns CDR1 SEHNR and CDR2 FQNEAQ (reference sequence). The CDR3 loop reads CASSPLEGGRTNEKLFF. The CDR3 DNA reads as TGTGCCAGCAGCCCTCTGGAGGGGGGTAGAACTAATGAAAAACTGTTTTTT.

This clone was seen once. This rearrangement joins TRBV28 to TRBJ2-3, with D uncertain. The V end was cut by 4 bases, the J end by 4 bases, with 12 bases between. Germline V CDR1 and CDR2: MDHEN, SYDVKM. The CDR3 is 14 residues long. CDR3: CASSSPGRADTQYF. The CDR3 nucleotides are TGTGCCAGCAGTTCCCCAGGTAGAGCAGATACGCAGTATTTT.

The rearrangement joins TRBV30 to TRBJ2-5; maybe TRBD2 (6 bases). V was trimmed by 1 base and J by 0 bases, leaving 24 bases between them. Germline-derived CDR1 and CDR2 are GTSNPN and SVGIG (reference sequence). The CDR3 has 19 residues. CDR3 sequence: CAWSAKGRDGPPYQETQYF. The CDR3 region has the DNA TGTGCCTGGAGTGCAAAAGGGCGGGACGGTCCTCCGTACCAAGAGACCCAGTACTTC.

V and J are TRBV27 and TRBJ1-4, with TRBD1 matching over 7 bases. Looked up from germline, CDR1 is MNHEY and CDR2 is SMNVEV (reference sequence). V gave up 6 bases and J gave up 12 bases; unmatched junction bases: 7. The CDR3 is 12 amino acids. CDR3 nucleotide sequence: TGTGCCAGCAGGACTACAACAGGGGAACTGTTTTTT. Encoded protein: CASRTTTGELFF.

The chain has TRBV15 and TRBJ1-2, with 9 bases that match TRBD1. The germline V gene encodes CDR1 LNHNV and CDR2 YYDKDF (reference sequence). The V segment lost 1 base and the J segment 8 bases; nucleotides outside the gene matches: 8. This CDR3 is 15 amino acids long. The CDR3 reads CATSRGTGQGGGYTF. Written as DNA, the CDR3 is TGTGCCACCAGCAGAGGGACGGGACAGGGTGGCGGCTACACCTTC.

The V and J genes are TRBV3-1 (or the pseudogene TRBV3-2) and TRBJ1-1; possibly TRBD1 for D (5 bases). V was pared by 4 bases and J by 0 bases, with 18 bases between. Germline CDR1 LGHDT, CDR2 YNNKEL (reference sequence). The CDR3 is 17 residues long. The CDR3 nucleotides are TGTGCCAGCAGCCCTCAACCGAGCAGGGAGTTGAACACTGAAGCTTTCTTT. Its translation is CASSPQPSRELNTEAFF.

This clone was counted only a few times. The V and J genes are TRBV11-3 and TRBJ2-1; 7 bases align to TRBD1. The CDR3 sequence is 15 residues long. J lost 0 bases, V lost 5 bases, and 4 bases had no gene match. Germline loops: CDR1 SGHNT, CDR2 YENEEA. This CDR3 is CASSTGQSSYNEQFF. CDR3 DNA sequence: TGTGCCAGCAGCACGGGACAGAGCTCCTACAATGAGCAGTTCTTC.

The rearrangement uses TRBV12-3 or TRBV12-4 and TRBJ1-2; D gene ambiguous. Trimming took 6 bases from V and 8 from J, leaving 13 bases between them. The CDR3 contains 12 residues. CDR3 nucleotide sequence: TGTGCCAGCAGCCCGGCGTGGGTCGGCTACACCTTC. This codes for CASSPAWVGYTF.

The chain joins TRBV15 to TRBJ2-3, with D perhaps matching TRBD2 (6 bases). V was clipped by 0 bases and J by 6 bases, with 10 bases between them. This CDR3 is 14 amino acids long. Germline V gene lookup returns CDR1 LNHNV and CDR2 YYDKDF (reference sequence). The CDR3 bases are TGTGCCACCAGCAGAGATGAGGAGGGTGATACGCAGTATTTT. Translated: CATSRDEEGDTQYF.

The rearrangement joins TRBV28 to TRBJ1-2, with D possibly matching TRBD1 (6 bases). Germline CDR1 reads MDHEN; CDR2 reads SYDVKM. V was clipped by 2 bases and J by 4 bases, with 14 bases between them. The CDR3 has 15 amino acids. Written as DNA, the CDR3 is TGTGCCAGCAGTTTAGTAGCGGGGGCGGGCTATGGCTACACCTTC. Translating it yields CASSLVAGAGYGYTF.

V is TRBV7-8 and J is TRBJ2-1; D is uncertain. CDR3 length: 16 residues. The V end lost 4 bases, the J end lost 2 bases, and 15 bases lay between the germline ends. The germline CDR1 and CDR2 sequences are SGHVS and FQNEAQ. The CDR3 bases are TGTGCCAGCAGCTCGAAGGTGGGTCAACCCTACAATGAGCAGTTCTTC. It specifies CASSSKVGQPYNEQFF.

V and J are TRBV7-2 and TRBJ1-5, with D possibly TRBD1 on 5 matching bases. The germline V gene encodes CDR1 SGHTA and CDR2 FQGNSA. The CDR3 is made up of 18 amino acids. V was trimmed by 1 base and J by 0 bases, leaving 16 bases between them. CDR3 bases: TGTGCCAGCAGCTTAGTGGCCCCTTCGGGGGATAGCAATCAGCCCCAGCATTTT. As protein: CASSLVAPSGDSNQPQHF. The full variable domain, rest sourced from reference TRBV7-2 and TRBJ1-5, is GAGVSQSPSNKVTEKGKDVELRCDPISGHTALYWYRQSLGQGLEFLIYFQGNSAPDKSGLPSDRFSAERTGGSVSTLTIQRTQQEDSAVYLCASSLVAPSGDSNQPQHFGDGTRLSIL.

This clone was counted only a few times. V gene TRBV3-1 (or the pseudogene TRBV3-2) combines with J gene TRBJ2-7; TRBD2 agrees at 7 bases. Germline loops: CDR1 LGHDT, CDR2 YNNKEL (reference sequence). The CDR3 sequence is 14 residues long. J gave up 2 bases and V 4 bases, and 5 bases lay outside the gene matches. The DNA for the CDR3 is TGTGCCAGCAGCCGGGGGACTATTCCCTACGAGCAGTACTTC. This encodes CASSRGTIPYEQYF.

The chain links TRBV18 to TRBJ1-1; unclear D gene. This CDR3 is 14 amino acids long. Trimming stripped 3 bases from V and 3 bases from J, with 11 bases between. Germline lookup yields CDR1 KGHSH and CDR2 LQKENI. Here the CDR3 reads CASSPLGTDTEAFF. The CDR3 coding sequence is TGTGCCAGCTCACCGCTGGGTACGGACACTGAAGCTTTCTTT.

A single count supports this clone. The chain is built from TRBV7-9 and TRBJ2-1; D unresolved. V was clipped by 10 bases and J by 3 bases, with 10 bases between them. Looked up from germline, CDR1 is SEHNR and CDR2 is FQNEAQ (reference sequence). The CDR3 has 12 amino acids. The CDR3 bases are TGTGCCACCCTCCAGAACTACAATGAGCAGTTCTTC. Translating it yields CATLQNYNEQFF. Full variable domain (outside the CDR3, taken from reference TRBV7-9 and TRBJ2-1): DTGVSQNPRHKITKRGQNVTFRCDPISEHNRLYWYRQTLGQGPEFLTYFQNEAQLEKSRLLSDRFSAERPKGSFSTLEIQRTEQGDSAMYLCATLQNYNEQFFGPGTRLTVL.

This chain uses TRBV28 with TRBJ1-2; 7 nucleotides line up with TRBD1. Trimming took 3 bases from V and 2 from J; bases not matched to a gene: 0. From germline, CDR1 is MDHEN and CDR2 SYDVKM. The CDR3 spans 13 residues. The CDR3 DNA reads as TGTGCCAGCAGTTTGGGACAGAACTATGGCTACACCTTC. This codes for CASSLGQNYGYTF.

The chain couples TRBV27 to TRBJ1-5, with D uncertain. Germline V gene data show CDR1 as MNHEY and CDR2 as SMNVEV (reference sequence). The CDR3 spans 13 residues. Trimming left V 2 bases short and J 5 bases short, with 7 bases between. CDR3 DNA sequence: TGTGCCAGCAGTTTAGGGCCATATCAGCCCCAGCATTTT. Protein sequence: CASSLGPYQPQHF.

This chain links TRBV6-2 or TRBV6-3 with TRBJ1-5; the D is unclear. Trimming cost V 4 bases and J 3 bases, with 10 bases left between them. CDR1 and CDR2 from the germline V gene are MNHEY and SVGEGT. The CDR3 contains 14 residues. Here the CDR3 DNA reads TGTGCCAGCAGTTCGGAAGGGTACAATCAGCCCCAGCATTTT. As protein: CASSSEGYNQPQHF.